This T cell receptor beta chain originates from a study of T cells in narcolepsy. Assay used: immunoSEQ multiplex PCR; TCRdb lists only in-frame clones, some missing. This table holds around 42,000 clones, more than 70% found once. V lost 1 base to trimming and J lost 6 bases, with 9 bases between them. The CDR3 consists of 13 residues. In germline, CDR1 is LNHDA, CDR2 SQIVND (reference sequence). The chain couples TRBV19 to TRBJ1-1; D remains unclear. The sequence was obtained from a human donor with narcolepsy. Input material: CD45RA- memory CD4+ T cells from PBMCs. As DNA, the CDR3 is TGTGCCAGTAGTATAGGTTTACAATCTGAAGCTTTCTTT. Translating gives CASSIGLQSEAFF.